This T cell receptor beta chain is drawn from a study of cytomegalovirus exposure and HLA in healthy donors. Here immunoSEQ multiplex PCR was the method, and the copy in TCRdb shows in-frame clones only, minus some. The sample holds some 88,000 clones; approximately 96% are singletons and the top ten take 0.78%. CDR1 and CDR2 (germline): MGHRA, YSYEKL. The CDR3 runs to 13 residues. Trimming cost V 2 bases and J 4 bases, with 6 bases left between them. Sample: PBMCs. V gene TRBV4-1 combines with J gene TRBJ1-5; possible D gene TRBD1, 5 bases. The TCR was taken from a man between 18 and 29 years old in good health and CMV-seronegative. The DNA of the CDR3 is TGCGCCAGCAGCCAACAGGGTAATCAGCCCCAGCATTTT. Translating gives CASSQQGNQPQHF.